Below, 17 T cell receptor beta chains from the same sample are listed, as sequenced in a study of blood T cell repertoires in COVID-19. Clones were sequenced by immunoSEQ multiplex PCR, and TCRdb holds only the in-frame ones, with some missing. The sample includes about 120,000 clones, approximately 84% seen only once; the top ten take roughly 7.1%. The material sequenced was peripheral blood. The receptors were sampled from a man aged 65-85 years with active or convalescent COVID-19.

J is TRBJ2-3 and V is TRBV3-1 (or the pseudogene TRBV3-2); 12 bases are shared with TRBD2. Germline V lookup: CDR1 LGHDT, CDR2 YNNKEL (reference sequence). Trimming took 4 bases from V and 6 from J; bases not matched to a gene: 14. This CDR3 comprises 18 residues. CDR3 sequence (DNA): TGTGCCAGCAGCCCAACATGGACTAGCGGGACCCCCCCGGATACGCAGTATTTT. Translating it yields CASSPTWTSGTPPDTQYF.

The V and J genes are TRBV12-3 or TRBV12-4 and TRBJ1-2; 7 bases are a match to TRBD1. V lost 6 bases to trimming and J lost 4 bases; unmatched junction nucleotides: 5. The CDR3 covers 13 residues. The CDR3 protein is CASRAGTAYGYTF. Here the CDR3 DNA reads TGTGCCAGCAGAGCCGGGACAGCCTATGGCTACACCTTC.

The V and J genes are TRBV2 and TRBJ2-7; possible D gene TRBD1, 5 bases. Germline CDR1 reads SNHLY; CDR2 reads FYNNEI. Deletions cut 4 bases from V and 2 bases from J, with 9 bases between. This CDR3 has 13 residues. CDR3: CASSVGRAYEQYF. The CDR3 nucleotides read TGTGCCAGCAGTGTGGGCAGGGCCTACGAGCAGTACTTC.

The V and J genes are TRBV10-1 and TRBJ2-5, with 11 bases matching TRBD2. The V gene's germline CDR1 is WNHNN and CDR2 SYGVQD (reference sequence). This CDR3 has 15 amino acids. V gave up 7 bases and J gave up 5 bases; unmatched junction bases: 9. CDR3 in amino acids: CASTCPGLAVETQYF. The CDR3 region has the DNA TGCGCCAGCACCTGCCCGGGACTAGCGGTTGAGACCCAGTACTTC.

The CDR3 is CASSRRTGGSRSVAKNIQYF. In DNA form, the CDR3 reads TGTGCCAGCAGTCGACGGACAGGGGGCTCTAGGTCCGTAGCCAAAAACATTCAGTACTTC. The V and J genes are TRBV6-6 and TRBJ2-4, with TRBD1 identical over 11 bases. Germline V lookup: CDR1 MNHNY, CDR2 SVGAGI (reference sequence). J lost 0 bases, V lost 5 bases, and 15 bases had no gene match. The CDR3 runs 20 residues.

V is TRBV3-1 (or the pseudogene TRBV3-2) and J is TRBJ1-1, with a tentative D call TRBD1 (6 bases). CDR1 LGHDT and CDR2 YNNKEL come from the germline V gene (reference sequence). Trimming stripped 4 bases from V and 6 bases from J, with 12 bases between. This CDR3 is built from 13 residues. CDR3 nucleotide sequence: TGTGCCAGCAGCCGGAGACAGGATCCTGAAGCTTTCTTT. Protein product: CASSRRQDPEAFF.

This rearrangement joins TRBV3-1 (or the pseudogene TRBV3-2) to TRBJ2-3, with 9 positions matching TRBD1. The trim removed 4 bases at V and 1 base at J, leaving 18 bases unmatched. The germline V gene has CDR1 LGHDT and CDR2 YNNKEL (reference sequence). This CDR3 region has 20 residues. DNA for the CDR3: TGTGCCAGCAGCCTTCAGGCCGGGACAGGGCTCAGGTCCCGCACAGATACGCAGTATTTT. Amino acid sequence: CASSLQAGTGLRSRTDTQYF.

The chain is built from TRBV10-3 and TRBJ2-7, with 9 bases fitting TRBD2. V was pared by 2 bases and J by 1 base, with 0 bases of the junction left unmatched. The CDR3 runs 14 residues. Germline CDR1 is ENHRY and CDR2 is SYGVKD. This chain's CDR3 is CAISESGGSYEQYF. In DNA, the CDR3 is TGTGCCATCAGTGAGAGCGGGGGGTCCTACGAGCAGTACTTC.

V usage is TRBV7-9 and J usage is TRBJ1-1; the match to TRBD1 covers 8 bases. This CDR3 contains 14 residues. Germline V gene lookup returns CDR1 SEHNR and CDR2 FQNEAQ (reference sequence). The ends lost 2 bases at V and 4 bases at J; junction bases unmatched: 3. Here the CDR3 reads CASSLQGAGTEAFF. CDR3 bases: TGTGCCAGCAGCTTACAGGGGGCGGGCACTGAAGCTTTCTTT.

The chain employs TRBV20-1 and TRBJ2-4; 7 nucleotides align to TRBD1. Per germline, CDR1 DFQATT and CDR2 SNEGSKA (reference sequence). Trimming at V came to 3 bases and at J to 1 base, leaving 3 bases not matched to a gene. This CDR3 region has 14 residues. Here the CDR3 DNA reads TGCAGTGCTAGTATACAGGGGGCCAAAAACATTCAGTACTTC. Its translation is CSASIQGAKNIQYF.

This clone has a single count. The rearrangement links TRBV24-1 to TRBJ2-1; 10 nucleotides match TRBD1. The V and J ends lost 2 bases and 8 bases, in that order; junction bases with no gene match: 11. Germline-derived CDR1 and CDR2 are KGHDR and SFDVKD. The length of the CDR3 is 17 residues. CDR3 sequence: CATSDYRAGTGVDEQFF. The CDR3 DNA reads as TGTGCCACCAGTGATTACCGCGCCGGGACAGGGGTCGATGAGCAGTTCTTC.

Here the CDR3 reads CASSLTGGTEAFF. CDR3 DNA: TGCGCCAGCAGCCTGACAGGGGGCACTGAAGCTTTCTTT. The V and J genes are TRBV5-1 and TRBJ1-1, with 9 nucleotides matching TRBD1. Germline trimming cut 4 bases from V and 4 bases from J; bases unmatched to any gene: 2. CDR1 is SGHRS and CDR2 is YFSETQ in the germline V gene. CDR3 length: 13 residues.

The CDR3: CASSLATANYGYTF. The CDR3 nucleotides read TGTGCCAGCAGCTTAGCGACAGCTAACTATGGCTACACCTTC. J is TRBJ1-2 and V is TRBV7-2; TRBD1 is a possible D gene (5 bases). Per germline, CDR1 SGHTA and CDR2 FQGNSA. The CDR3 is 14 amino acids. V gave up 0 bases and J gave up 0 bases, with 5 bases separating them.

The chain links TRBV15 to TRBJ1-1, with D possibly TRBD1 on 6 matching bases. From germline, CDR1 is LNHNV and CDR2 YYDKDF (reference sequence). The V end was cut by 0 bases, the J end by 3 bases, with 8 bases between. CDR3 length equals 14 residues. The DNA for the CDR3 is TGTGCCACCAGCAGAGATCAGGGGTACACTGAAGCTTTCTTT. This sequence encodes CATSRDQGYTEAFF.

The sample holds a few counts of this clone. The V and J genes are TRBV29-1 and TRBJ1-1, with 7 bases matching TRBD1. V was clipped by 7 bases and J by 7 bases; unmatched bases: 15. The CDR3 has 14 amino acids. Germline loops: CDR1 SQVTM, CDR2 ANQGSEA. This chain's CDR3 is CSATTASTGVEAFF. The CDR3 DNA sequence: TGCAGCGCTACGACCGCCTCTACAGGGGTTGAAGCTTTCTTT.

CDR3 coding DNA: TGCGCCAGCAGCTCCGCAGGGGGCACTGAAGCTTTCTTT. Its protein product is CASSSAGGTEAFF. The V gene is TRBV5-1, the J gene TRBJ1-1, with TRBD1 matching 7 bases. The V and J ends lost 3 bases and 4 bases, in that order; junction bases with no gene match: 3. CDR3 length: 13 amino acids. In germline, CDR1 is SGHRS, CDR2 YFSETQ.

This chain's CDR3 is CATSRQGTDTQYF. In nucleotides, the CDR3 is TGTGCCACCAGCAGACAGGGCACAGATACGCAGTATTTT. This chain links TRBV15 with TRBJ2-3, with unresolved D. Germline-derived CDR1 and CDR2 are LNHNV and YYDKDF (reference sequence). V lost 2 bases, J lost 1 base, and 4 bases lay in between. This CDR3 is 13 amino acids long.